Listed below are T cell receptor beta chains from one sample, sequenced in a study of blood T cell repertoires in COVID-19. Some clones are missing from TCRdb's copy, which holds only in-frame ones; the method was immunoSEQ multiplex PCR. Here the sample spans about 150,000 clones, about four fifths being singletons. Sequenced: peripheral blood. These receptors all come from a man aged 30 to 45 with COVID-19, enrolled during active disease. CDR3s include the opening cysteine and the closing phenylalanine or tryptophan. The D gene is left open where the match is weak. The listing skips clone size in some rows; elsewhere it reads once, few, many or a size class.

V gene,J gene,D gene,clone size,CDR3 DNA,CDR3 protein
TRBV20-1,TRBJ2-7,-,-,TGCACCGGAGCAGAATCCTACGAGCAGTACTTC,CTGAESYEQYF
TRBV7-2,TRBJ2-1,-,-,TGTGCCAGCAGCTTCCGGACAGCCACCTACAATGAGCAGTTCTTC,CASSFRTATYNEQFF
TRBV2,TRBJ1-1,TRBD1,-,TGTGCCAGCAGTGCCCAGGGGGGCAACACTGAAGCTTTCTTT,CASSAQGGNTEAFF
TRBV2,TRBJ2-1,-,-,TGTGCCAGCAGTGAAAACGTGAGTGGTGAGCAGTTCTTC,CASSENVSGEQFF
TRBV3-1/TRBV3-2,TRBJ2-1,-,-,TGTGCCAGCAGCCAAGGCCAGTTTAATGAGCAGTTCTTC,CASSQGQFNEQFF
TRBV18,TRBJ1-2,TRBD1,-,TGTGCCAGCTCCCCACTTAACAGGGGAGGCGGCTACACCTTC,CASSPLNRGGGYTF
TRBV18,TRBJ2-3,-,few,TGTGCCAGCTCCCGCGGGACGGGAGATACGCAGTATTTT,CASSRGTGDTQYF
TRBV6-1,TRBJ2-7,TRBD2,-,TGTGCCAGCAGTGAATCCATACTAGCGGAACTTCTCGGGCAGTACTTC,CASSESILAELLGQYF
TRBV6-5,TRBJ2-7,TRBD1,few,TGTGCCAGCAGTTCGAGGGACAGGGGGGCTGGCGAGCAGTACTTC,CASSSRDRGAGEQYF
TRBV2,TRBJ2-7,TRBD1,-,TGTGCCAGCAGTCGACAGGGACAGTTCGAGCAGTACTTC,CASSRQGQFEQYF
TRBV4-2,TRBJ1-2,-,-,TGTGCCAGCAGCCAAGAGGACTTGAATGGCTATGGCTACACCTTC,CASSQEDLNGYGYTF
TRBV18,TRBJ2-7,TRBD2,-,TGTGCCAGCTCACCACCTGACGGGAGGCCCTACGAGCAGTACTTC,CASSPPDGRPYEQYF
TRBV6-5,TRBJ1-2,TRBD1,-,TGTGCCAGCAGTTACTCGGGACAGCTCTATGGCTACACCTTC,CASSYSGQLYGYTF
TRBV28,TRBJ2-1,TRBD2,-,TGTGCCAGCAGTTCTAGGACTAGCGGGAGAATGTATGAGCAGTTCTTC,CASSSRTSGRMYEQFF
TRBV10-3,TRBJ1-6,-,once,TGTGCCATCACCGATAAGGCGGGACCGAATTCACCCCTCCACTTT,CAITDKAGPNSPLHF
TRBV30,TRBJ2-7,-,-,TGTGCCTGGAGTGTAAACAGGGACCACGAGCAGTACTTC,CAWSVNRDHEQYF
TRBV30,TRBJ2-1,TRBD2,-,TGTGCCTGGAGTGTACAGCTGGCGGGAGTCAACTATGAGCAGTTCTTC,CAWSVQLAGVNYEQFF
TRBV4-1,TRBJ2-1,TRBD1,-,TGCGCCAGCAGCCACTTGACAGGGCATGAGCAGTTCTTC,CASSHLTGHEQFF
TRBV6-5,TRBJ1-2,-,-,TGTGCCAGCAGTTCGATAATCCAGGGCTATGGCTACACCTTC,CASSSIIQGYGYTF
TRBV2,TRBJ2-2,-,-,TGTGCCAGCAGTGAGAGGACCGGGGAGCTGTTTTTT,CASSERTGELFF
TRBV5-4,TRBJ2-1,TRBD2,-,TGTGCCAGCAGCCCCACTAGCGGGCCTTACAATGAGCAGTTCTTC,CASSPTSGPYNEQFF
TRBV5-1,TRBJ2-4,-,-,TGCGCCAGCAGCTTACGCGGGGAATGGGGAAACATTCAGTACTTC,CASSLRGEWGNIQYF
TRBV19,TRBJ2-7,-,-,TGTGCCAGTAGCAAGGCGGGGAGAGAGCAGTACTTC,CASSKAGREQYF
TRBV28,TRBJ2-1,-,-,TGTGCCAGCAGTTCAGCCGGCCCACAGGTAGAGAAACGGGAGTTGCTCAATGAGCAGTTCTTC,CASSSAGPQVEKRELLNEQFF
TRBV6-6,TRBJ2-7,TRBD2,-,TGTGCCAGCACCGTGACTAGCGGGGGCCTGGTGCAGTACTTC,CASTVTSGGLVQYF
TRBV24-1,TRBJ1-1,TRBD1,once,TGTGCCACCAGTGATTCAGGCGGGACAGGGGACACTGAAGCTTTCTTT,CATSDSGGTGDTEAFF
TRBV7-8,TRBJ2-5,TRBD2,-,TGTGCCAGCAGCTTATCTAGCGGGGGTTACCAAGAGACCCAGTACTTC,CASSLSSGGYQETQYF
TRBV28,TRBJ2-1,-,-,TGTGCCAGCAGTTTAAGGACTGGGTACGCGCAGGATGAGCAGTTCTTC,CASSLRTGYAQDEQFF
TRBV28,TRBJ2-2,-,-,TGTGCCAGCAGTTCCCCCGGGGGAACCGGGGAGCTGTTTTTT,CASSSPGGTGELFF
TRBV5-1,TRBJ1-1,TRBD1,-,TGCGCCAGCAGCTTTACTCCCGGGACAGGGGGCGAGGTTGAAGCTTTCTTT,CASSFTPGTGGEVEAFF
TRBV6-5,TRBJ2-7,-,-,TGTGCCAGCAGCCGGGGAGGGGGAAGAACCTACGAGCAGTACTTC,CASSRGGGRTYEQYF
TRBV11-1,TRBJ2-3,-,-,TGTGCCAGCAGCATTTACACAGATACGCAGTATTTT,CASSIYTDTQYF
TRBV28,TRBJ2-1,TRBD2,few,TGTGCCAGCAGTTCAACTAGCGGGTCCTACAATGAGCAGTTCTTC,CASSSTSGSYNEQFF
TRBV28,TRBJ2-3,TRBD2,-,TGTGCCAGCAGTTTATGGGGGACTAGCGGGAGGAAAAGGCGAGGATACCACACAGATACGCAGTATTTT,CASSLWGTSGRKRRGYHTDTQYF
TRBV6-5,TRBJ1-5,TRBD1,-,TGTGCCAGCACGACAGGGGTGAGTCAGCCCCAGCATTTT,CASTTGVSQPQHF
TRBV5-1,TRBJ2-3,TRBD2,-,TGCGCCAGCAGCGTGCAGCTAGCGGGAGACGATACGCAGTATTTT,CASSVQLAGDDTQYF
TRBV5-8,TRBJ1-1,-,once,TGTGCCAGCACCTTTACTTGGAACACTGAAGCTTTCTTT,CASTFTWNTEAFF
TRBV18,TRBJ2-7,-,few,TGTGCCAGCTCAAGAGGGCCAGGTGAAGAGCAGTACTTC,CASSRGPGEEQYF
TRBV19,TRBJ2-7,TRBD1,-,TGTGCCAGTAGCCCTCGGACAGGGGGCACCTACGAGCAGTACTTC,CASSPRTGGTYEQYF
TRBV29-1,TRBJ2-3,-,-,TGCAGCGTTTCGGGGTCCGGGACAGATACGCAGTATTTT,CSVSGSGTDTQYF
TRBV19,TRBJ2-7,TRBD2,-,TGTGCCAGTAGTATGCGGGAGGGCCCCCTGAGGCAGTACTTC,CASSMREGPLRQYF
TRBV21-1,TRBJ2-5,-,-,TGTGCCAGCAGCAAACTTACCGGGACAGCGGACCTAATCCAAGAGACCCAGTACTTC,CASSKLTGTADLIQETQYF
TRBV3-1/TRBV3-2,TRBJ2-7,TRBD1,-,TGTGCCAGCAGCCAAGATGAAAGGACAGGTGTTTACGAGCAGTACTTC,CASSQDERTGVYEQYF
TRBV7-9,TRBJ1-3,TRBD1,-,TGTGCCAGCAGACACTACGGGACAGAGAGCTCTGGAAACACCATATATTTT,CASRHYGTESSGNTIYF
TRBV3-1/TRBV3-2,TRBJ1-2,-,few,TGTGCCAGCAGCCAAGATGGCGGCAGTACCGTCGCGGGCTACACCTTC,CASSQDGGSTVAGYTF
TRBV30,TRBJ2-7,-,-,TGTGCCTGGAGTGGGGACTCAGGGCTCGAGCAGTACTTC,CAWSGDSGLEQYF
TRBV7-9,TRBJ2-3,-,-,TGTGCCAGCAGCTTACTACTAGGAGGCACAGATACGCAGTATTTT,CASSLLLGGTDTQYF
TRBV5-4,TRBJ1-2,-,-,TGTGCCAGCAACAAGCGGGACCATGGGGACTATGGCTACACCTTC,CASNKRDHGDYGYTF